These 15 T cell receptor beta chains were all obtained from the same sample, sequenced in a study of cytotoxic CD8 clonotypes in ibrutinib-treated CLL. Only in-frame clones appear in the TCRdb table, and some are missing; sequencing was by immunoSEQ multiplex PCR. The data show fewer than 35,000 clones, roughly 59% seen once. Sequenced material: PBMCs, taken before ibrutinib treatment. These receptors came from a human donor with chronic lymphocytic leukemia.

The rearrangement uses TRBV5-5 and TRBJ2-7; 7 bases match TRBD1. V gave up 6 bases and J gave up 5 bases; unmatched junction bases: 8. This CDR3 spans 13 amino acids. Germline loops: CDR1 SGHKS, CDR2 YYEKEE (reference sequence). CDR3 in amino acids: CASKVVGQHEQYF. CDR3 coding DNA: TGTGCCAGCAAGGTTGTGGGACAGCACGAGCAGTACTTC.

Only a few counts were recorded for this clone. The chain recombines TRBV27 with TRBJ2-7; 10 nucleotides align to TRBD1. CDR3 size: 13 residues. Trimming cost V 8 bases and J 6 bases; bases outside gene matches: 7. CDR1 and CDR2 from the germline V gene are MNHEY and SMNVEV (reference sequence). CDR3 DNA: TGTGCCAGCCGGGGACAGGGGCTCTTCGAGCAGTACTTC. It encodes CASRGQGLFEQYF.

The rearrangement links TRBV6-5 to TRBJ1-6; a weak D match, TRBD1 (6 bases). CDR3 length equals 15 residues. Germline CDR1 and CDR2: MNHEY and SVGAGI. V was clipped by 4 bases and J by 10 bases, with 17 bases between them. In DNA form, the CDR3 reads TGTGCCAGCAGTTCCTTACAGGGCGCAGGGTCACCCCTCCACTTT. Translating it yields CASSSLQGAGSPLHF.

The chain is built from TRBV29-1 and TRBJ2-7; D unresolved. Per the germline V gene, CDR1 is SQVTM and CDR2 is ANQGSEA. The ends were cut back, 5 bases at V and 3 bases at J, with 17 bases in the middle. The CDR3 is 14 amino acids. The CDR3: CSVLEPMGSYEQYF. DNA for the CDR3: TGCAGCGTTCTCGAACCCATGGGCAGCTACGAGCAGTACTTC.

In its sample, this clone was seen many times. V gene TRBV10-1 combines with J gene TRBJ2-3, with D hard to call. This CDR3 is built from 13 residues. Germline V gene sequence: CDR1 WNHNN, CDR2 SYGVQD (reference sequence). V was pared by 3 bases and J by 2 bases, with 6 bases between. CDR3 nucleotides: TGCGCCAGCAGTGACCGGTTCACAGATACGCAGTATTTT. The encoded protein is CASSDRFTDTQYF.

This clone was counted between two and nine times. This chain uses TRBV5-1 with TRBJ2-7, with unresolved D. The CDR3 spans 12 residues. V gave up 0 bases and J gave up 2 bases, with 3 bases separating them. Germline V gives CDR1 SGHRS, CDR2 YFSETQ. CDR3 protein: CASSLEAYEQYF. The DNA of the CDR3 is TGCGCCAGCAGCTTGGAAGCCTACGAGCAGTACTTC. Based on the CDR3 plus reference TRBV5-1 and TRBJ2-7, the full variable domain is KAGVTQTPRYLIKTRGQQVTLSCSPISGHRSVSWYQQTPGQGLQFLFEYFSETQRNKGNFPGRFSGRQFSNSRSEMNVSTLELGDSALYLCASSLEAYEQYFGPGTRLTVT.

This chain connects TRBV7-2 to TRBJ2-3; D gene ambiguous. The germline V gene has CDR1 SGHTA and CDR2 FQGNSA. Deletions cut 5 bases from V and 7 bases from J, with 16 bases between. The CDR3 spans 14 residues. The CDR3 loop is CASSLNNPPYTQYF. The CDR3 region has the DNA TGTGCCAGCAGCCTAAATAACCCCCCGTATACGCAGTATTTT. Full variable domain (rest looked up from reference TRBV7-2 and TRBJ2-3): GAGVSQSPSNKVTEKGKDVELRCDPISGHTALYWYRQSLGQGLEFLIYFQGNSAPDKSGLPSDRFSAERTGGSVSTLTIQRTQQEDSAVYLCASSLNNPPYTQYFGPGTRLTVL.

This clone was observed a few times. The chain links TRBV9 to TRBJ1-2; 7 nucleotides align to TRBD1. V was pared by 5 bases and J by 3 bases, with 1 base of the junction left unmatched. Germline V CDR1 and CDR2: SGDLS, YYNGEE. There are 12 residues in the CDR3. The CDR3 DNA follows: TGTGCCAGCAGAGGGGGCGACTATGGCTACACCTTC. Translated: CASRGGDYGYTF.

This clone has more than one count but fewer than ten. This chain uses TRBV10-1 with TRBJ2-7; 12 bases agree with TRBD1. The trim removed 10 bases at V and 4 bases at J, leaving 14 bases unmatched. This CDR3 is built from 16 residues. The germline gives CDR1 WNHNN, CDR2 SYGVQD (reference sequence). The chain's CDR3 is CATSYERDRGLYEQYF. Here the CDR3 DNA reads TGCGCCACATCGTACGAACGGGACAGGGGGCTATACGAGCAGTACTTC.

This CDR3 is CASSREGNPYNEQFF. CDR3 bases: TGCGCCAGCAGCAGGGAGGGGAATCCCTACAATGAGCAGTTCTTC. The rearrangement joins TRBV5-1 to TRBJ2-1; 7 nucleotides line up with TRBD2. Germline V lookup: CDR1 SGHRS, CDR2 YFSETQ. The V and J ends lost 4 bases and 2 bases, in that order; junction bases with no gene match: 6. CDR3 length: 15 residues.

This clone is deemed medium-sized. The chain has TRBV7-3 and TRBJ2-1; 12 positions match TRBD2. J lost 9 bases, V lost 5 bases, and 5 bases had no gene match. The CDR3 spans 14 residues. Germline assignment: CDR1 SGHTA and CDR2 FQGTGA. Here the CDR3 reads CASSLLAGGGEQFF. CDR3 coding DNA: TGTGCCAGCAGCCTACTAGCGGGAGGAGGTGAGCAGTTCTTC.

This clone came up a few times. The CDR3 nucleotides are TGTGCCAGCAGCCCGGACGGCTCCTACGAGCAGTACTTC. Protein sequence: CASSPDGSYEQYF. The rearrangement links TRBV11-2 to TRBJ2-7, with D unclear. Germline assignment: CDR1 SGHAT and CDR2 FQNNGV. Between the trimmed V and J ends, which lost 5 bases and 0 bases, there was a span of 8 bases. This CDR3 has 13 amino acids.

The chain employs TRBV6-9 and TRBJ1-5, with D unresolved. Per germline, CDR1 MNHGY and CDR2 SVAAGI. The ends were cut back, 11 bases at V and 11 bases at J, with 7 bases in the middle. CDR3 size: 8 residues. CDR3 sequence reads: CADHSQHF. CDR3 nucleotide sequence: TGTGCCGACCATTCCCAGCATTTT.

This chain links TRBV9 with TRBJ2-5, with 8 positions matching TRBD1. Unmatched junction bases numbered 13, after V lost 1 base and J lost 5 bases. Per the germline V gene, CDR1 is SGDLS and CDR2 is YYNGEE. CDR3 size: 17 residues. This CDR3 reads CASSVSHALGQGETQYF. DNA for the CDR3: TGTGCCAGCAGCGTATCCCACGCCCTAGGACAGGGTGAGACCCAGTACTTC.

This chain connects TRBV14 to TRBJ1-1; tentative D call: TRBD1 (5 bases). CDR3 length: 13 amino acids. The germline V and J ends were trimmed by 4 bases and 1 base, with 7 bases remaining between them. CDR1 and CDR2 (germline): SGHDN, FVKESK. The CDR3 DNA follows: TGTGCCAGCAGCCGAAGGGGGAACACTGAAGCTTTCTTT. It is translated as CASSRRGNTEAFF.